Reported below is one T cell receptor (beta chain). These data originate in a study of T cell responses to AZD1222 COVID-19 vaccine. On the study more broadly: Second-dose groups at about 4 or about 12 weeks were pooled.

Data came from immunoSEQ multiplex PCR; TCRdb stores just in-frame clones and leaves some out. This sample has about 140,000 clones, with 90% to 95% found just once. This CDR3 has 13 amino acids. V lost 4 bases, J lost 3 bases, and 10 bases lay in between. Germline CDR1 and CDR2: SQVTM and ANQGSEA. The specimen comprised peripheral blood, sampled on day 0 of AZD1222 vaccination. The TCR originated in an adult in good health. V usage is TRBV29-1 and J usage is TRBJ1-3; tentative D call: TRBD1 (5 bases). As DNA, the CDR3 is TGCAGCGTTGTAGGGGCGGGTGGAAACACCATATATTTT. Its translation: CSVVGAGGNTIYF.